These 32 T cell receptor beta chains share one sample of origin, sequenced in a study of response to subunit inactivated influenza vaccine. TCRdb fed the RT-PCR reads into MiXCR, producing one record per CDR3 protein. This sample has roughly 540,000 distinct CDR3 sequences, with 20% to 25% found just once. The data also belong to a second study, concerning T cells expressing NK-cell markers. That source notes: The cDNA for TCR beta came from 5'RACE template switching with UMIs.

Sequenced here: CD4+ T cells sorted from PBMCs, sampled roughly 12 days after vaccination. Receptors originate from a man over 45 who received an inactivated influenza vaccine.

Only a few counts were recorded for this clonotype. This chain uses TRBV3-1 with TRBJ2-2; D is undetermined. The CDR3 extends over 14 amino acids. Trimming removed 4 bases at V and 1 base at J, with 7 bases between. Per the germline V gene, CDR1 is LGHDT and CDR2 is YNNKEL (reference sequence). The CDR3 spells CASSPIMNTGELFF. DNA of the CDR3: TGTGCCAGCAGCCCGATTATGAACACCGGGGAGCTGTTTTTT.

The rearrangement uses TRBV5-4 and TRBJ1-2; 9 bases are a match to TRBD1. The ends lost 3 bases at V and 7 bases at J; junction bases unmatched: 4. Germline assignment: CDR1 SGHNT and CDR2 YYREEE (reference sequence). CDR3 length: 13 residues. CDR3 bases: TGTGCCAGCAGCTGGACAGGGGAGAGTGGCTACACCTTC. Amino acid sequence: CASSWTGESGYTF. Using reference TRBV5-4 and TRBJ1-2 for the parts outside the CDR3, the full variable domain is ETGVTQSPTHLIKTRGQQVTLRCSSQSGHNTVSWYQQALGQGPQFIFQYYREEENGRGNFPPRFSGLQFPNYSSELNVNALELDDSALYLCASSWTGESGYTFGSGTRLTVV.

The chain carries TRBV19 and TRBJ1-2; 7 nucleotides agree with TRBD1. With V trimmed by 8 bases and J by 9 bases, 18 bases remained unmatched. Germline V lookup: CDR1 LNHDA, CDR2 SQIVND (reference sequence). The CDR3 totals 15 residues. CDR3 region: CASSDRTAPRWSYTF. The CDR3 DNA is TGTGCCAGTTCGGACAGGACTGCCCCCCGTTGGAGCTACACCTTC.

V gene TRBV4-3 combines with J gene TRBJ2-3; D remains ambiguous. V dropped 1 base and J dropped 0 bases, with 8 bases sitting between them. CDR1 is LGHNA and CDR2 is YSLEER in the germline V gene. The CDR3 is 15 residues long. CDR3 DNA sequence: TGCGCCAGCAGCCAAGGGTGGGCCAGCACAGATACGCAGTATTTT. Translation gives CASSQGWASTDTQYF.

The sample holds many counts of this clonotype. The CDR3 here is CASSLAPGRRGNEQYF. The CDR3 DNA sequence: TGCGCCAGCAGCTTGGCCCCAGGACGCCGCGGGAACGAGCAGTACTTC. The rearrangement joins TRBV5-1 to TRBJ2-7; tentatively, D is TRBD2 (6 bases). V was trimmed by 0 bases and J by 5 bases, leaving 18 bases between them. This CDR3 region has 16 residues. CDR1 is SGHRS, CDR2 YFSETQ, per germline.

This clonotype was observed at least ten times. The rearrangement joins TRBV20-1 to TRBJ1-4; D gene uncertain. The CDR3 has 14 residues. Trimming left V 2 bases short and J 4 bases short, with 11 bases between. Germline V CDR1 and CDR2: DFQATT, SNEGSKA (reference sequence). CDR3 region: CSARPLDFNEKLFF. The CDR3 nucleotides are TGCAGTGCTAGACCCTTAGACTTTAATGAAAAACTGTTTTTT.

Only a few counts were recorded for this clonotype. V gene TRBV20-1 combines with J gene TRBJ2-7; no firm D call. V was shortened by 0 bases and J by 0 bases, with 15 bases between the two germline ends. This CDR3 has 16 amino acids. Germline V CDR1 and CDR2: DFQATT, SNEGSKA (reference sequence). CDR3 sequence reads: CSARDLDLGSSYEQYF. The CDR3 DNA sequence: TGCAGTGCTAGAGATTTGGATCTAGGAAGCTCCTACGAGCAGTACTTC.

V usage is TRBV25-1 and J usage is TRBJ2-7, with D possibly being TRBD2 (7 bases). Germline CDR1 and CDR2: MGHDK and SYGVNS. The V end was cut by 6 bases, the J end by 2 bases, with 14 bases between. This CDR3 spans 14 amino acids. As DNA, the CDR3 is TGTGCCAGCAGGGCTTTGGGGGGGCCCTACGAGCAGTACTTC. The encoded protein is CASRALGGPYEQYF.

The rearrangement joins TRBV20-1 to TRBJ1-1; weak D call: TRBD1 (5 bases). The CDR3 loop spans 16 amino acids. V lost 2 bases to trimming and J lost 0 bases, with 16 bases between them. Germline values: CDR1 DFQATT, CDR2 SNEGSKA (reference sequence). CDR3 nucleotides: TGCAGTGCTAGAACGGCAGGGATCCTCCTGAACACTGAAGCTTTCTTT. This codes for CSARTAGILLNTEAFF.

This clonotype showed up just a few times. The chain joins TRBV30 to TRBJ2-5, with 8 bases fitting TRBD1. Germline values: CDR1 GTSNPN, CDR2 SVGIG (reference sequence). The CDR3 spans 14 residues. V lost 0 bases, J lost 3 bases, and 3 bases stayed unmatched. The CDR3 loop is CAWSVSGGKETQYF. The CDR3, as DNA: TGTGCCTGGAGTGTATCAGGGGGCAAAGAGACCCAGTACTTC.

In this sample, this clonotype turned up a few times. The CDR3 DNA follows: TGCGCCAGCAGCCAAGAGGGCAGGAGGGAGACCCAGTACTTC. Protein product: CASSQEGRRETQYF. This chain joins TRBV4-1 and TRBJ2-5; D is perhaps TRBD2 (5 bases). Looked up from germline, CDR1 is MGHRA and CDR2 is YSYEKL. The CDR3 length is 14 residues. V shed 0 bases and J shed 5 bases, with 10 bases lying between them.

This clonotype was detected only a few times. CDR3 amino acids: CASSSGSRGEQYF. CDR3 bases: TGTGCCAGCAGTTCTGGGAGTAGGGGCGAGCAGTACTTC. This chain links TRBV12-3 or TRBV12-4 with TRBJ2-7; the D gene could be TRBD1 or TRBD2 (5 bases each). Trimming took 4 bases from V and 6 from J, leaving 13 bases between them. The CDR3 contains 13 residues.

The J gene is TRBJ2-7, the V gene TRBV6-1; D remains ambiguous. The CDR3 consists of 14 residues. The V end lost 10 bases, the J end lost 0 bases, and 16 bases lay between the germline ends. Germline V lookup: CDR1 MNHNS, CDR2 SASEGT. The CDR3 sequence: CATMGTPPSYEQYF. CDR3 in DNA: TGTGCCACCATGGGAACTCCCCCCTCCTACGAGCAGTACTTC.

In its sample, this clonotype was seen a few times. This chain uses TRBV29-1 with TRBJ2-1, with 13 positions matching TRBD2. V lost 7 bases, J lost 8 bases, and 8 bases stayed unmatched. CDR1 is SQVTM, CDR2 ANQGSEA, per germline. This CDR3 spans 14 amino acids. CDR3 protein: CSATGTSGIYEQFF. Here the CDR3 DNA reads TGCAGCGCTACTGGGACTAGCGGGATTTATGAGCAGTTCTTC.

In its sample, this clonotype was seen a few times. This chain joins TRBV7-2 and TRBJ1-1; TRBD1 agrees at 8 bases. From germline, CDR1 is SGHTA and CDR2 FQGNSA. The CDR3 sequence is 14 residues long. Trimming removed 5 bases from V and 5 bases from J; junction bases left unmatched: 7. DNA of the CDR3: TGTGCCAGCAGCCCCAGGGGGCGGACAACTGAAGCTTTCTTT. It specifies CASSPRGRTTEAFF. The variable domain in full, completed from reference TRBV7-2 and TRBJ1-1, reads GAGVSQSPSNKVTEKGKDVELRCDPISGHTALYWYRQSLGQGLEFLIYFQGNSAPDKSGLPSDRFSAERTGGSVSTLTIQRTQQEDSAVYLCASSPRGRTTEAFFGQGTRLTVV.

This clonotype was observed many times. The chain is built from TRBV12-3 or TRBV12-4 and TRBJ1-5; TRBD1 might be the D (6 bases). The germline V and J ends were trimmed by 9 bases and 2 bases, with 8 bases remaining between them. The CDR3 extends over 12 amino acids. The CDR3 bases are TGTGCCAGTAACAGGGGCAATCAGCCCCAGCATTTT. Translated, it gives CASNRGNQPQHF.

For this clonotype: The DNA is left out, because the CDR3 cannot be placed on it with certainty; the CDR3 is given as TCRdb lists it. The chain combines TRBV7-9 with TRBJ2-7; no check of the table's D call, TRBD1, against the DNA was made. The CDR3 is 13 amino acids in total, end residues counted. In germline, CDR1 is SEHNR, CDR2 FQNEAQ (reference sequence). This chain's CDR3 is CASSFAGGTPEYF.

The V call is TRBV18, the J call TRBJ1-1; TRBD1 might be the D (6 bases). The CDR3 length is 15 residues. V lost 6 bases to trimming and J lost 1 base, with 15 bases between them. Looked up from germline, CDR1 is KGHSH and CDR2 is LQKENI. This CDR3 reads CASSTIDRRNTEAFF. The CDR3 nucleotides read TGTGCCAGCTCTACGATCGACAGGAGGAACACTGAAGCTTTCTTT.

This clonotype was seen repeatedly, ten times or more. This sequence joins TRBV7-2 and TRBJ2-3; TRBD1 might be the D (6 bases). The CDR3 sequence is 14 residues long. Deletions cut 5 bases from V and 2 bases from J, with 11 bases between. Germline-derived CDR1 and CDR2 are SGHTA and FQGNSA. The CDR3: CASSPTGFTDTQYF. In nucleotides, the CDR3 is TGTGCCAGCAGCCCTACAGGGTTCACAGATACGCAGTATTTT.

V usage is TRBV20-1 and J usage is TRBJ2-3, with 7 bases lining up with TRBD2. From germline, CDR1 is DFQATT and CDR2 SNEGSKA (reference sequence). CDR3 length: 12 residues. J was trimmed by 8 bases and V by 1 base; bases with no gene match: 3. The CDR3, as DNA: TGCAGTGCTAGAGCCCCGGGGGGTACGCAGTATTTT. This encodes CSARAPGGTQYF.

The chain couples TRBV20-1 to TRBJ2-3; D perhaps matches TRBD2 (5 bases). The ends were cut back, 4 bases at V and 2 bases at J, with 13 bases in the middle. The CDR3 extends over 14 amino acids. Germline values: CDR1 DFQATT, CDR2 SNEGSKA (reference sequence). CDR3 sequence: CSANHPGDTDTQYF. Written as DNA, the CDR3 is TGCAGTGCTAATCATCCCGGGGACACAGATACGCAGTATTTT.

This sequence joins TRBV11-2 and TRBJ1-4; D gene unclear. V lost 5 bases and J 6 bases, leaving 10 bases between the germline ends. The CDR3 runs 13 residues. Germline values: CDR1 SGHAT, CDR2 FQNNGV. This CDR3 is CASSQERDEKLFF. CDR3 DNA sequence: TGTGCCAGCAGCCAAGAACGGGATGAAAAACTGTTTTTT.

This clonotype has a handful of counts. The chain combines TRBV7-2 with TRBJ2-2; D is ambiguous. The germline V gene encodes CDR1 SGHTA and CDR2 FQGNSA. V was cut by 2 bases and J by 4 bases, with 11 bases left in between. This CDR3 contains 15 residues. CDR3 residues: CASSLNARVTGELFF. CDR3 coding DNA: TGTGCCAGCAGCTTAAATGCAAGGGTCACCGGGGAGCTGTTTTTT.

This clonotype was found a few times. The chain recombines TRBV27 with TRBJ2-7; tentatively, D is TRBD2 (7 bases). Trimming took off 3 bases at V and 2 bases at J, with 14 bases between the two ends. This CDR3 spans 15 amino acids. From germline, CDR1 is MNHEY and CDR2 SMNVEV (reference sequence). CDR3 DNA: TGTGCCAGCAGTTTGGGAGGGGGAAGGACCTACGAGCAGTACTTC. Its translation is CASSLGGGRTYEQYF.

The CDR3 region has the DNA TGTGCCAGCAGAACGACTATGCGAGCGGGGGCCGAGCAGTTCTTC. This codes for CASRTTMRAGAEQFF. The chain recombines TRBV13 with TRBJ2-1; 8 bases fit TRBD2. The CDR3 contains 15 residues. The V and J ends lost 6 bases and 10 bases, in that order; junction bases with no gene match: 14. Per germline, CDR1 PRHDT and CDR2 FYEKMQ (reference sequence).

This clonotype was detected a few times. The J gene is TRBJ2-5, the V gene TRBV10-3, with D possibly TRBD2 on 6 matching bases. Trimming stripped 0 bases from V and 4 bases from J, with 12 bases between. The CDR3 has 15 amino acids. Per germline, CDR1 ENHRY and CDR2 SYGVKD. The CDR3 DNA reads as TGTGCCATCAGTGAGTCGCCAGGAGGGAGAGAGACCCAGTACTTC. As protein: CAISESPGGRETQYF.

The CDR3, as DNA: TGTGCCAGCCGACAGGGGACAGTGAGAGCCAAAAACATTCAGTACTTC. Its translation: CASRQGTVRAKNIQYF. This sequence joins TRBV27 and TRBJ2-4; 8 bases are a match to TRBD1. After removal of 8 bases from V and 0 bases from J, the junction contained 9 bases not matched to a gene. Looked up from germline, CDR1 is MNHEY and CDR2 is SMNVEV (reference sequence). This CDR3 is built from 16 residues.

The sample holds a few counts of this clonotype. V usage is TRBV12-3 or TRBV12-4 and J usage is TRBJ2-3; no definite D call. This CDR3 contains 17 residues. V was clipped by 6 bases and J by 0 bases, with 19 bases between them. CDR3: CASSGGTSSPSTDTQYF. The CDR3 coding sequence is TGTGCCAGCAGCGGCGGAACTTCCTCCCCGAGCACAGATACGCAGTATTTT.

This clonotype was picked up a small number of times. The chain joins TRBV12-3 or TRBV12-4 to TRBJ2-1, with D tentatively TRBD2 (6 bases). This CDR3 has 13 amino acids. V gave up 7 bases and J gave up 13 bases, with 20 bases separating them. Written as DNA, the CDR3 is TGTGCCAGCACCACAGTTGCGGGGAAGCTACAGTTCTTC. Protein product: CASTTVAGKLQFF.

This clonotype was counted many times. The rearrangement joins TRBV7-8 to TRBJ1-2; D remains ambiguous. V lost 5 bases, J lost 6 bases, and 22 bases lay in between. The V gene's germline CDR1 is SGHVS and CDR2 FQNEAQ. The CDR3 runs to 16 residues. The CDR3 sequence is CASSVEDPGLPDGYTF. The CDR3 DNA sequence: TGTGCCAGCAGCGTAGAAGACCCGGGCCTCCCCGATGGCTACACCTTC.

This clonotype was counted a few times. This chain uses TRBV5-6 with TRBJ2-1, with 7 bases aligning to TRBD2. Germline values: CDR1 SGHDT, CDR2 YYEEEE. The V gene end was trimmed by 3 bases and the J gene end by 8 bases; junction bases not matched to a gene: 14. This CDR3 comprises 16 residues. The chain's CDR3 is CASSWGPTGGRDEQFF. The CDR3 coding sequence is TGTGCCAGCAGCTGGGGTCCAACGGGAGGTAGGGATGAGCAGTTCTTC.

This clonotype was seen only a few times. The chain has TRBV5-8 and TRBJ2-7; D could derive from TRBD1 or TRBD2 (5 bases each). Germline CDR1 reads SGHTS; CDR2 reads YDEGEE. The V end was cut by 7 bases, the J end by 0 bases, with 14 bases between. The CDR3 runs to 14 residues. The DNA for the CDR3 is TGTGCCAGCCGAGGTTGGGGGAGCTCCTACGAGCAGTACTTC. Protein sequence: CASRGWGSSYEQYF.